The clone carrying this T cell receptor (beta chain) showed up many times. As yet, its antigen is unknown. All of the isolated RNA was reverse transcribed, so expressed TCRB transcripts were sequenced. Sequenced naive, central memory and regulatory T cell samples produced an average of roughly 3.9 million reads. The table came from immunoSEQ multiplex PCR; TCRdb's copy has only in-frame clones and leaves some out. The sample gives a few hundred thousand clones, roughly a tenth of which show up once; about 0.6% is in the top ten. The J segment lost 3 bases and the V segment lost 5 bases, leaving 7 bases of the junction unmatched. Germline values: CDR1 ENHRY, CDR2 SYGVKD. The CDR3 runs 16 residues. Donors underwent one heparinised blood draw, 95 to 150 mL on average. This sample is part of a study of beta chain features in type 1 diabetes. General study results and limits: PCR might preferentially amplify shorter templates, equally in patients and controls. TCRB CDR3s were moderately but significantly shorter in Type 1 diabetes patients in all four CD4+ subsets. Naive, central memory and Treg TCRB repertoires appeared more alike in patients than in healthy donors.

What was sequenced was central memory CD4+ T cells from blood. The sequence was obtained from a man younger than 40 with type 1 diabetes. The chain uses TRBV10-3 and TRBJ2-1, with 10 bases lining up with TRBD2. The CDR3 bases are TGTGCCATCAGTATACTAGCGGGAATGGGCTACAATGAGCAGTTCTTC. The encoded protein is CAISILAGMGYNEQFF.